These 11 T cell receptor beta chains originate from one sample sequenced in a study of cytotoxic CD8 clonotypes in ibrutinib-treated CLL. Produced via immunoSEQ multiplex PCR; TCRdb's table is partial and in-frame only. The table shows hundreds of thousands of clones, with about 64% occurring only once. This specimen was PBMCs, taken after 36 months of ibrutinib treatment. The receptors here all came from a human donor with chronic lymphocytic leukemia.

This sequence joins TRBV6-5 and TRBJ2-2; 8 nucleotides agree with TRBD2. The V gene end was trimmed by 2 bases and the J gene end by 3 bases; junction bases not matched to a gene: 5. The CDR3 totals 16 residues. Germline CDR1 MNHEY, CDR2 SVGAGI. The CDR3 DNA reads as TGTGCCAGCAGTTACGATACTAGCGGATACACCGGGGAGCTGTTTTTT. It yields the protein CASSYDTSGYTGELFF.

Comment on this clone: Sequence at one end of the junction differs from germline and may be a read error. The chain recombines TRBV27 with TRBJ2-7, with a tentative D call TRBD1 (5 bases). Per germline, CDR1 MNHEY and CDR2 SMNVEV (reference sequence). The CDR3 covers 17 residues. CDR3 in amino acids: CASSPFLYRLGPYEQYF. In nucleotides, the CDR3 is TGTGCTAGCAGTCCCTTTCTATACAGGCTTGGTCCCTACGAGCAGTACTTC.

The CDR3 sequence is CASSEQTGRSNTGELFF. CDR3 nucleotide sequence: TGTGCCAGCAGTGAACAGACGGGGCGGTCTAACACCGGGGAGCTGTTTTTT. This chain joins TRBV25-1 and TRBJ2-2; the D call may be TRBD1 or TRBD2 (5 bases each). Trimming removed 2 bases from V and 2 bases from J, with 15 bases in between. CDR3 size: 17 residues. Looked up from germline, CDR1 is MGHDK and CDR2 is SYGVNS.

This CDR3 reads CASRVAGAPQTQYF. For the CDR3, the DNA is TGTGCCAGCAGGGTAGCGGGAGCCCCCCAGACCCAGTACTTC. The V gene is TRBV28, the J gene TRBJ2-5; 9 nucleotides agree with TRBD2. CDR1 is MDHEN and CDR2 is SYDVKM in the germline V gene. After removal of 6 bases from V and 6 bases from J, the junction contained 8 bases not matched to a gene. The CDR3 covers 14 residues.

This chain links TRBV9 with TRBJ2-3, with TRBD2 matching 7 bases. The V gene's germline CDR1 is SGDLS and CDR2 YYNGEE. V was clipped by 5 bases and J by 2 bases; unmatched bases: 8. This CDR3 is 15 amino acids long. The DNA of the CDR3 is TGTGCCAGCAGTCCCGCTAGCGGATTCACAGATACGCAGTATTTT. Its protein is CASSPASGFTDTQYF.

This chain uses TRBV7-8 with TRBJ1-5; D not resolved. The CDR3 runs 13 residues. Trimming shortened V by 6 bases and J by 6 bases, and 12 bases separated the two germline ends. The V gene's germline CDR1 is SGHVS and CDR2 FQNEAQ. Here the CDR3 DNA reads TGTGCCAGCAGTCGGACCCCCGTTCAGCCCCAGCATTTT. Translated: CASSRTPVQPQHF. The variable domain in full, with the rest retrieved from reference TRBV7-8 and TRBJ1-5, is GAGVSQSPRYKVAKRGQDVALRCDPISGHVSLFWYQQALGQGPEFLTYFQNEAQLDKSGLPSDRFFAERPEGSVSTLKIQRTQQEDSAVYLCASSRTPVQPQHFGDGTRLSIL.

This clone was counted only a few times. The chain links TRBV11-3 to TRBJ1-1; a weak D match, TRBD1 (6 bases). V was trimmed by 8 bases and J by 6 bases, leaving 16 bases between them. The CDR3 runs 13 residues. Germline CDR1 SGHNT, CDR2 YENEEA. The CDR3 spells CASGPTPGAEAFF. In nucleotides, the CDR3 is TGTGCCAGCGGGCCGACCCCAGGGGCTGAAGCTTTCTTT.

Only a few counts were recorded for this clone. Here the CDR3 reads CASSQDLAGVNEQFF. The DNA of the CDR3 is TGCGCCAGCAGCCAAGACCTAGCGGGAGTGAATGAGCAGTTCTTC. The J gene is TRBJ2-1, the V gene TRBV4-1; TRBD2 matches 10 bases. Germline V lookup: CDR1 MGHRA, CDR2 YSYEKL. V shed 0 bases and J 7 bases; nucleotides not matched to a gene: 3. This CDR3 spans 15 amino acids.

The rearrangement links TRBV7-6 to TRBJ2-1; D could derive from TRBD1 or TRBD2 (5 bases each). From germline, CDR1 is SGHVS and CDR2 FNYEAQ. The CDR3 covers 16 residues. V lost 1 base and J lost 12, with 22 bases in between. CDR3 bases: TGTGCCAGCAGCTTAGAATTAAGCCAGGGTCGTGGGGGGCAGTTCTTC. It translates to CASSLELSQGRGGQFF.

This rearrangement joins TRBV4-1 to TRBJ1-2; D is ambiguous. CDR3 size: 17 residues. V was pared by 0 bases and J by 2 bases, with 16 bases between. The germline CDR1 and CDR2 sequences are MGHRA and YSYEKL. Written as DNA, the CDR3 is TGCGCCAGCAGCCAAGAATCGTTCGTCCAGCTAAACTATGGCTACACCTTC. Translating it yields CASSQESFVQLNYGYTF.

V gene TRBV14 combines with J gene TRBJ2-5; 8 positions agree with TRBD1. The CDR3 consists of 14 residues. CDR1 SGHDN and CDR2 FVKESK come from the germline V gene. J lost 4 bases, V lost 5 bases, and 6 bases had no gene match. CDR3 DNA sequence: TGTGCCAGCAGCATAGACAGGGGAGCAGAGACCCAGTACTTC. This gives the protein CASSIDRGAETQYF.